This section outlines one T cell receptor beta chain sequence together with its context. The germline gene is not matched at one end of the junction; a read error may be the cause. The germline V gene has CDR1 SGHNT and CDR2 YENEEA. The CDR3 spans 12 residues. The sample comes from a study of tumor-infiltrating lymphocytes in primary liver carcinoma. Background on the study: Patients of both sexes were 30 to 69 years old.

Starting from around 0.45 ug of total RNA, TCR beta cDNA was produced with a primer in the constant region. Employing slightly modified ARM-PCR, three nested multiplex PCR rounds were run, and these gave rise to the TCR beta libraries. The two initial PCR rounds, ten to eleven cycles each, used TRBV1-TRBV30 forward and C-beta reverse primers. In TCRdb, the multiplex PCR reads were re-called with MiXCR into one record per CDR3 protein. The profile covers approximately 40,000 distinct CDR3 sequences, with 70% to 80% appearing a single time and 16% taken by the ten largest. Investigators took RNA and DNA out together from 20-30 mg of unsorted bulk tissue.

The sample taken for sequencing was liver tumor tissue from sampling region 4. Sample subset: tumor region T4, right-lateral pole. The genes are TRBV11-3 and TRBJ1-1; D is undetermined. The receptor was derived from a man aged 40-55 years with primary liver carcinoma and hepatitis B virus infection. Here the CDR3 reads CSSSLDHTEAFF. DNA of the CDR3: TGTTCCAGCAGCTTAGATCATACTGAAGCCTTCTTT.